The clone carrying this T cell receptor beta chain has only one observation. Its antigen remains unknown. This sample is part of a study of cytotoxic CD8 clonotypes in ibrutinib-treated CLL. Overall study: The samples contained 250,000 to 300,000 productive templates on average. They also contained an average of about 100,000 productive rearrangements. The study's findings and limits: Sustained-remission and progressing patients diverged in sampling times. Clonality went higher at ibrutinib response and then dropped back toward baseline at progression. With treatment, public clonotypes, which were uncommon, either contracted or remained stable.

Sequencing was performed with immunoSEQ multiplex PCR; in TCRdb, only in-frame clones are kept and a portion is missing. This sample has roughly 150,000 clones, with 84% found just once. V was trimmed by 0 bases and J by 6 bases, leaving 4 bases between them. The CDR3 length is 12 residues. Germline V gene data show CDR1 as SGDLS and CDR2 as YYNGEE. This chain links TRBV9 with TRBJ2-4; D unclear. This material consisted of PBMCs, taken after 24 months of ibrutinib treatment. The TCR originated in a human donor with chronic lymphocytic leukemia. The CDR3 reads CASSVAPNIQYF. The CDR3 DNA follows: TGTGCCAGCAGCGTAGCACCAAACATTCAGTACTTC.